This TCR beta chain was sequenced in a study of T-cell memory formation after mild COVID-19. Study context: Clustering of TCRs was largely donor specific. Study-level results: Contracting CD4+ clones lay largely in CM and EM, with CD8+ ones residing in EMRA. There were some responding clones in pre-infection memory, which suggested that cross-reactive memory had joined.

As for this clonotype: Antigen unknown.

Germline-derived CDR1 and CDR2 are MNHEY and SVGAGI. V lost 2 bases and J lost 1, with 8 bases in between. This CDR3 contains 14 residues. Each CDR3 protein gets one entry after TCRdb re-called the 5' RACE reads with MiXCR. The sample consists of under 300,000 distinct CDR3 sequences, roughly 15% of them appearing once. This receptor was taken from a man between 18 and 29 years old who had mild COVID-19 (a few samples of this study predate the infection). Cell type and time point are not known. The chain carries TRBV6-5 and TRBJ1-1, with D uncertain. Input material: PBMCs or a T cell subset sorted from them (not recorded which). The CDR3 nucleotides are TGTGCCAGCAGTTACAAACGGACGAACACTGAAGCTTTCTTT. This codes for CASSYKRTNTEAFF.